Listed here are 15 T cell receptor beta chains from one sample, sequenced in a study of CD8+ T cells in alopecia areata. Extraction of RNA preceded its reverse transcription into cDNA, which served as the sequencing template. Method: immunoSEQ multiplex PCR; TCRdb's copy keeps in-frame clones and lacks some. This table has tens of thousands of clones, 55% to 65% appearing once. The sample here was CD8+ T cells sorted from blood, taken at week 0. These receptors all come from a human donor with alopecia areata.

The rearrangement uses TRBV27 and TRBJ2-3, with a tentative D call TRBD1 (6 bases). This CDR3 is built from 15 residues. Germline CDR1 and CDR2: MNHEY and SMNVEV (reference sequence). Trimming removed 6 bases at V and 2 bases at J, with 15 bases between. For the CDR3, the DNA is TGTGCCAGCAGACGATACAGGGAAACCACAGATACGCAGTATTTT. Translating it yields CASRRYRETTDTQYF.

CDR3 sequence reads: CASSQETAGAYGYTF. The CDR3 nucleotides read TGCGCCAGCAGCCAAGAGACGGCCGGTGCCTATGGCTACACCTTC. The chain uses TRBV4-1 and TRBJ1-2; D call uncertain. CDR1 and CDR2 (germline): MGHRA, YSYEKL. Trimming took 0 bases from V and 4 from J, leaving 12 bases between them. This CDR3 spans 15 amino acids.

The genes are TRBV5-1 and TRBJ1-1; the D is unclear. Germline V gene data show CDR1 as SGHRS and CDR2 as YFSETQ. V lost 5 bases, J lost 5 bases, and 10 bases lay in between. The CDR3 is 12 residues long. CDR3 loop: CASRREDTEAFF. CDR3 in DNA: TGCGCCAGCAGGCGGGAGGATACTGAAGCTTTCTTT.

The CDR3 sequence is CASSTNPSGTSGNEQFF. DNA of the CDR3: TGTGCCAGCAGTACCAACCCGTCCGGCACTAGCGGCAATGAGCAGTTCTTC. V gene TRBV7-8 combines with J gene TRBJ2-1; 8 nucleotides agree with TRBD2. This CDR3 contains 17 residues. Germline values: CDR1 SGHVS, CDR2 FQNEAQ. V was clipped by 6 bases and J by 6 bases; unmatched bases: 16.

V is TRBV29-1 and J is TRBJ1-1; weak D call: TRBD1 (6 bases). CDR3 size: 13 residues. Germline V gene data show CDR1 as SQVTM and CDR2 as ANQGSEA. The germline V and J ends were trimmed by 3 bases and 5 bases, with 13 bases remaining between them. The CDR3 DNA reads as TGCAGCGTTGACGTCAGGGGAAGAACTGAAGCTTTCTTT. It yields the protein CSVDVRGRTEAFF.

The CDR3 sequence is CASSAKGGPYEQYF. CDR3 sequence (DNA): TGTGCCAGCAGTGCAAAGGGGGGACCCTACGAGCAGTACTTC. The chain combines TRBV27 with TRBJ2-7, with D possibly called TRBD1 or TRBD2 (6 bases each). Germline loops: CDR1 MNHEY, CDR2 SMNVEV (reference sequence). The CDR3 is made up of 14 amino acids. The V end was cut by 5 bases, the J end by 2 bases, with 13 bases between.

This chain joins TRBV29-1 and TRBJ2-1; D possibly corresponds to TRBD2 (6 bases). The CDR3 length is 12 residues. Germline V CDR1 and CDR2: SQVTM, ANQGSEA. V gave up 3 bases and J gave up 4 bases, with 7 bases separating them. The CDR3 protein is CSVEAGYNEQFF. CDR3 nucleotide sequence: TGCAGCGTTGAGGCGGGATACAATGAGCAGTTCTTC.

The V call is TRBV7-2, the J call TRBJ2-2, with D possibly called TRBD1 or TRBD2 (5 bases each). Germline CDR1 is SGHTA and CDR2 is FQGNSA. There are 19 residues in the CDR3. Trimming cost V 1 base and J 6 bases, with 24 bases left between them. The CDR3 DNA follows: TGTGCCAGCAGCTTAGGTTGGGGCAGGGTAGTGAGGGAAGCCGGGGAGCTGTTTTTT. Its protein is CASSLGWGRVVREAGELFF.

As DNA, the CDR3 is TGCGCCAGCAGCCCACAGGGACAGATCACAGATACGCAGTATTTT. Protein: CASSPQGQITDTQYF. The chain uses TRBV23-1 and TRBJ2-3, with 7 nucleotides matching TRBD1. TRBV23-1 is marked as an open reading frame, function uncertain. V lost 6 bases, J lost 2 bases, and 8 bases stayed unmatched. The CDR3 is made up of 15 amino acids.

The chain is built from TRBV20-1 and TRBJ1-5, with D unresolved. Between the trimmed V and J ends, which lost 4 bases and 1 base, there was a span of 2 bases. The CDR3 loop spans 11 amino acids. Germline V gene lookup returns CDR1 DFQATT and CDR2 SNEGSKA (reference sequence). In DNA, the CDR3 is TGCAGTGCTATGAGCAATCAGCCCCAGCATTTT. It translates to CSAMSNQPQHF.

The chain employs TRBV5-1 and TRBJ1-4; 7 bases are shared with TRBD1. Germline V CDR1 and CDR2: SGHRS, YFSETQ. After removal of 4 bases from V and 0 bases from J, the junction contained 15 bases not matched to a gene. The CDR3 length is 19 residues. The CDR3 here is CASSPTSGTVDSTNEKLFF. The CDR3 DNA follows: TGCGCCAGCAGCCCAACCTCCGGGACAGTGGACTCAACTAATGAAAAACTGTTTTTT. The variable domain in full, with the rest retrieved from reference TRBV5-1 and TRBJ1-4, is KAGVTQTPRYLIKTRGQQVTLSCSPISGHRSVSWYQQTPGQGLQFLFEYFSETQRNKGNFPGRFSGRQFSNSRSEMNVSTLELGDSALYLCASSPTSGTVDSTNEKLFFGSGTQLSVL.

The chain combines TRBV4-2 with TRBJ2-5; tentative D call: TRBD2 (6 bases). This CDR3 has 14 amino acids. The V gene's germline CDR1 is LGHNA and CDR2 YNFKEQ. V shed 2 bases and J shed 2 bases, with 9 bases lying between them. The CDR3 is CASSQWGDQETQYF. Here the CDR3 DNA reads TGTGCCAGCAGCCAATGGGGGGATCAAGAGACCCAGTACTTC.

The J gene is TRBJ2-3, the V gene TRBV7-8; TRBD2 agrees at 10 bases. The junction had 12 bases not matched to a gene; V was cut back by 1 base and J by 2 bases. CDR3 length equals 19 residues. Germline V CDR1 and CDR2: SGHVS, FQNEAQ. CDR3 region: CASSLESSGGPLYTDTQYF. The CDR3 DNA reads TGTGCCAGCAGCTTAGAATCTAGCGGGGGACCGTTGTACACAGATACGCAGTATTTT.

In this sample, this clone turned up once. The V and J genes are TRBV9 and TRBJ1-2; maybe TRBD1 (5 bases). The V end lost 1 base, the J end lost 0 bases, and 10 bases lay between the germline ends. This CDR3 region has 15 residues. The germline CDR1 and CDR2 sequences are SGDLS and YYNGEE. The CDR3 protein is CASSVFDSPNYGYTF. The DNA of the CDR3 is TGTGCCAGCAGCGTATTTGACAGCCCTAACTATGGCTACACCTTC. The variable domain in full, completed from reference TRBV9 and TRBJ1-2, reads DSGVTQTPKHLITATGQRVTLRCSPRSGDLSVYWYQQSLDQGLQFLIQYYNGEERAKGNILERFSAQQFPDLHSELNLSSLELGDSALYFCASSVFDSPNYGYTFGSGTRLTVV.

The chain carries TRBV7-6 and TRBJ2-5, with D possibly matching TRBD2 (5 bases). Germline lookup yields CDR1 SGHVS and CDR2 FNYEAQ. V was shortened by 7 bases and J by 5 bases, with 11 bases between the two germline ends. This CDR3 spans 12 amino acids. This chain's CDR3 is CASTRGRETQYF. In DNA form, the CDR3 reads TGTGCCAGCACCCGAGGGCGGGAGACCCAGTACTTC.